Here is one TCR beta chain with its context. Its antigen is still unknown. This sample is drawn from a study of OX40 agonist ivuxolimab in advanced cancers. Whole-study context: Prior therapy, whether anti-PD-1, anti-PD-L1 or anti-CTLA-4, was allowed, and 30% to 40% had some. Study-level results: Some nonresponders likewise displayed low normalized T-cell clonal expansion. Specificity for antigen went undetermined in the expanded peripheral T cells.

TCRdb's copy holds only in-frame clones and misses some; the assay was immunoSEQ multiplex PCR. The table lists tens of thousands of clones, around four fifths of them singletons. Patients with autoimmune history or systemic immunosuppression were excluded. The V gene's germline CDR1 is SGHDT and CDR2 YYEEEE. The V and J ends lost 6 bases and 7 bases, in that order; junction bases with no gene match: 8. The CDR3 sequence is 15 residues long. V and J are TRBV5-6 and TRBJ2-1; 12 bases line up with TRBD1. This sequence was found in an adult with an advanced solid tumor such as melanoma, head and neck, liver or kidney cancer. The sample here was CD4+ or CD8+ T cells sorted from blood, taken in a trial of the OX40 agonist ivuxolimab. CDR3 coding DNA: TGTGCCAGCACCTCCGGGACAGGGGGCCGGAATGAGCAGTTCTTC. Translating it yields CASTSGTGGRNEQFF.